This TCR beta chain derives from a study of vaccination and CD4 T cells after COVID-19. Study context: Participants were administered two doses of either the BNT162b2 or the mRNA-1273 vaccine. A median of approximately 100 days (range 35 to 161) separated diagnosis from post-COVID sampling. The study collected post-vaccine samples a median around 66 days after dose two, with a range of 14 to 241.

This clonotype was detected only a few times. TCRdb analysed the PCR reads with MiXCR anew, one entry per CDR3 protein. The sample consists of approximately 30,000 distinct CDR3 sequences, approximately 51% of them appearing once. Time point meaning: late sampling 161 to 241 days after vaccination in three convalescent patients. The germline CDR1 and CDR2 sequences are DFQATT and SNEGSKA (reference sequence). Trimming removed 5 bases from V and 0 bases from J, with 20 bases in between. The CDR3 has 17 residues. The sequences come from CD4+ T cells from blood, collected about 7 months after SARS-CoV-2 vaccination. The clonotype comes from a human donor who had recovered from COVID-19. The chain employs TRBV20-1 and TRBJ2-1; D possibly matches TRBD1 or TRBD2 (10 bases each). The CDR3 here is CSADRGPSGSSYNEQFF. CDR3 in DNA: TGCAGTGCTGACAGGGGGCCTAGCGGGAGCTCCTACAATGAGCAGTTCTTC.